The present TCR beta chain was sequenced within a study of T cells in localized non-small cell lung cancer. Study results and limitations: Longer overall survival associated with higher blood T cell density; shorter survival with higher adjacent-lung clonality. As only one tumor region underwent sequencing, heterogeneity remains possible. Uninvolved adjacent lung showed the highest T cell clonality, exceeding tumor. Out of the top 100 tumor clones, a median approximately 50 were seen in adjacent lung.

This CDR3 is built from 14 residues. CDR1 is MDHEN, CDR2 SYDVKM, per germline. V was pared by 7 bases and J by 3 bases, with 13 bases between. Some clones are missing from TCRdb's copy, which holds only in-frame ones; the method was immunoSEQ multiplex PCR. Of under 3,500 clones detected, about 29% appear once; the ten largest clones hold about 23%. Sample share makes this clone medium-sized. The antigen is undetermined. The V call is TRBV28, the J call TRBJ1-5; D perhaps matches TRBD1 (5 bases). The sequence was obtained from a woman aged 40 to 75 with stage I squamous cell lung carcinoma. The specimen was lung tumor tissue, collected before any cancer treatment. The CDR3: CASTVVGANQPQHF. The CDR3 coding sequence is TGTGCCAGCACCGTTGTAGGGGCCAATCAGCCCCAGCATTTT.